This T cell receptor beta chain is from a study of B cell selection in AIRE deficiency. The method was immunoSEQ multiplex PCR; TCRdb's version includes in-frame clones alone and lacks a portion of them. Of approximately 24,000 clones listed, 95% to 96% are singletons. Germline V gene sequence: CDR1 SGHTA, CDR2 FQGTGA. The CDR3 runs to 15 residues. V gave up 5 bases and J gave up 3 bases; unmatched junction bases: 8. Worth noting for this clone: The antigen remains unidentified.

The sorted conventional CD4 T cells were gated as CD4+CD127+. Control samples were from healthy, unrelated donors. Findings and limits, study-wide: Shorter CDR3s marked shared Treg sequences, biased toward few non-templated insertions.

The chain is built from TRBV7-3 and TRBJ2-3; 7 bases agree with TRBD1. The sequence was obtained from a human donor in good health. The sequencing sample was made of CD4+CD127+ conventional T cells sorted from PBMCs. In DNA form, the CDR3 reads TGTGCCAGCAGCCCTGGACAGGTCCAGACAGATACGCAGTATTTT. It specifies CASSPGQVQTDTQYF.